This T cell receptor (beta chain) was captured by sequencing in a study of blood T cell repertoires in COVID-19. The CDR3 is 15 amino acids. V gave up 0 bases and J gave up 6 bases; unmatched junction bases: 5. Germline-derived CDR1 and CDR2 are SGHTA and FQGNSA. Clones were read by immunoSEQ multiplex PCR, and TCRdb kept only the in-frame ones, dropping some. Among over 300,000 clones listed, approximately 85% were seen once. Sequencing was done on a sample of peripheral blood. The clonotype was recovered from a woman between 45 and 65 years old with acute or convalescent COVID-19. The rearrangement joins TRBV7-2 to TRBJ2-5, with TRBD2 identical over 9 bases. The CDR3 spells CASSLAFSGSQTQYF. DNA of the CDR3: TGTGCCAGCAGCTTAGCTTTTAGCGGGAGCCAGACCCAGTACTTC.